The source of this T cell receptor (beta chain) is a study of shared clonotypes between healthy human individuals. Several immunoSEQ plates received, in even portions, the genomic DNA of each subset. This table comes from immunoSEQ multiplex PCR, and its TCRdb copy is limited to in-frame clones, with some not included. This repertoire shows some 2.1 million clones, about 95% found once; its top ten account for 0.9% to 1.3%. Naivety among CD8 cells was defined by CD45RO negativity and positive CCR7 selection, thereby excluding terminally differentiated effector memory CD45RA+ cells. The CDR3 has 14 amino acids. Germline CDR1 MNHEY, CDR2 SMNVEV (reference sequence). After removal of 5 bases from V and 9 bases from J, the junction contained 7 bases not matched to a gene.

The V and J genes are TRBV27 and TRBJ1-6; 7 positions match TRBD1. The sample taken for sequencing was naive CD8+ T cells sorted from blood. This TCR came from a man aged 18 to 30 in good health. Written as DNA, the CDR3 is TGTGCCAGCAGTCTCGACAGGGATAGTTCACCCCTCCACTTT. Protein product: CASSLDRDSSPLHF.